A selection of T cell receptor beta chains follows, all from one sample in a study of blood T cell repertoires in COVID-19. Assay used: immunoSEQ multiplex PCR; TCRdb lists only in-frame clones, some missing. This sample yields around 220,000 clones, of which around 90% are seen a single time; approximately 15% belongs to the top ten. Sequenced input: PBMCs or T cells enriched from blood (not recorded which). The receptors come from a man aged 25-45 years who had been exposed to COVID-19. CDR3s include the opening cysteine and the closing phenylalanine or tryptophan. Each record gives: CDR3 protein, CDR3 DNA, clone size, J gene, V gene, D gene. The D gene is left open where the match is weak. Only part of the rows carry a size: once, few, many, or a class if the clone is expanded.

cdr3_aa: CASSLGEEGYGYTF
cdr3_nt: TGTGCCAGCAGCTTGGGAGAGGAGGGCTATGGCTACACCTTC
clone_size: NA
j_call: TRBJ1-2
v_call: TRBV5-5
d_call: NA

cdr3_aa: CASSSGGTSGELFF
cdr3_nt: TGTGCCAGCAGTAGCGGGGGAACATCCGGGGAGCTGTTTTTT
clone_size: NA
j_call: TRBJ2-2
v_call: TRBV6-4
d_call: TRBD2

cdr3_aa: CASHLGGRRDTQYF
cdr3_nt: TGTGCCAGCCACCTAGGAGGACGGAGGGATACGCAGTATTTT
clone_size: NA
j_call: TRBJ2-3
v_call: TRBV6-5
d_call: NA

cdr3_aa: CASSLEGRARELFF
cdr3_nt: TGCGCCAGCAGCTTGGAGGGCAGGGCCCGGGAGCTGTTTTTT
clone_size: NA
j_call: TRBJ2-2
v_call: TRBV5-1
d_call: NA

cdr3_aa: CASSVDTSGNTIYF
cdr3_nt: TGTGCCAGCAGTGTGGACACCTCTGGAAACACCATATATTTT
clone_size: NA
j_call: TRBJ1-3
v_call: TRBV25-1
d_call: NA

cdr3_aa: CASSSGRSSGNTIYF
cdr3_nt: TGTGCCAGCAGTTCTGGCAGAAGCTCTGGAAACACCATATATTTT
clone_size: NA
j_call: TRBJ1-3
v_call: TRBV6-5
d_call: NA

cdr3_aa: CASSQVGLASPEQYF
cdr3_nt: TGCGCCAGCAGCCAAGTGGGACTAGCGTCCCCCGAGCAGTACTTC
clone_size: NA
j_call: TRBJ2-7
v_call: TRBV4-1
d_call: TRBD2

cdr3_aa: CASSYSGGGGNEQFF
cdr3_nt: TGTGCCAGCAGTTACAGCGGGGGAGGGGGGAATGAGCAGTTCTTC
clone_size: NA
j_call: TRBJ2-1
v_call: TRBV6-5
d_call: TRBD2

cdr3_aa: CASTRQGHGYTF
cdr3_nt: TGTGCCAGTACTCGACAGGGTCATGGCTACACCTTC
clone_size: NA
j_call: TRBJ1-2
v_call: TRBV19
d_call: TRBD1

cdr3_aa: CASSFQSPSGNTQYF
cdr3_nt: TGTGCCAGCAGCTTTCAGTCGCCTAGTGGTAATACGCAGTATTTT
clone_size: NA
j_call: TRBJ2-3
v_call: TRBV7-9
d_call: NA

cdr3_aa: CASSLGGASYEQYF
cdr3_nt: TGTGCCAGCAGCTTGGGCGGAGCATCCTACGAGCAGTACTTC
clone_size: NA
j_call: TRBJ2-7
v_call: TRBV5-4
d_call: NA

cdr3_aa: CASSPSDKMNTEAFF
cdr3_nt: TGCGCCAGCAGCCCGTCGGACAAGATGAACACTGAAGCTTTCTTT
clone_size: NA
j_call: TRBJ1-1
v_call: TRBV5-1
d_call: NA

cdr3_aa: CASSVGLTDYEQYF
cdr3_nt: TGTGCCAGCAGCGTAGGGTTGACAGATTACGAGCAGTACTTC
clone_size: NA
j_call: TRBJ2-7
v_call: TRBV9
d_call: NA

cdr3_aa: CASSNGGVAYNEQFF
cdr3_nt: TGTGCCAGCAGCAATGGGGGGGTGGCATACAATGAGCAGTTCTTC
clone_size: NA
j_call: TRBJ2-1
v_call: TRBV21-1
d_call: NA

cdr3_aa: CASSHQGAGEKLFF
cdr3_nt: TGTGCCAGCAGCCACCAGGGGGCTGGTGAAAAACTGTTTTTT
clone_size: NA
j_call: TRBJ1-4
v_call: TRBV4-2
d_call: TRBD1

cdr3_aa: CASSEFGSNYGYTF
cdr3_nt: TGTGCCAGCAGTGAATTCGGTTCCAACTATGGCTACACCTTC
clone_size: NA
j_call: TRBJ1-2
v_call: TRBV25-1
d_call: NA

cdr3_aa: CASSQTGATLGETQYF
cdr3_nt: TGCGCCAGCAGCCAGACTGGGGCCACCCTGGGGGAGACCCAGTACTTC
clone_size: NA
j_call: TRBJ2-5
v_call: TRBV4-3
d_call: NA

cdr3_aa: CASSQEDRGYQPQHF
cdr3_nt: TGCGCCAGCAGCCAAGAGGATAGGGGATATCAGCCCCAGCATTTT
clone_size: few
j_call: TRBJ1-5
v_call: TRBV4-1
d_call: NA

cdr3_aa: CASSAREVGRGEAFF
cdr3_nt: TGTGCCAGCAGCGCCAGAGAGGTCGGTCGGGGTGAAGCTTTCTTT
clone_size: NA
j_call: TRBJ1-1
v_call: TRBV7-9
d_call: NA

cdr3_aa: CAIGTSGGNPDTQYF
cdr3_nt: TGTGCCATAGGGACTAGCGGGGGTAATCCAGATACGCAGTATTTT
clone_size: NA
j_call: TRBJ2-3
v_call: TRBV19
d_call: TRBD2

cdr3_aa: CASISLAGELFF
cdr3_nt: TGTGCCAGCATTAGTTTGGCCGGGGAGCTGTTTTTT
clone_size: many
j_call: TRBJ2-2
v_call: TRBV6-5
d_call: NA

cdr3_aa: CASSVADREEGNSPLHF
cdr3_nt: TGTGCCAGCAGCGTAGCCGACAGGGAGGAGGGAAATTCACCCCTCCACTTT
clone_size: NA
j_call: TRBJ1-6
v_call: TRBV9
d_call: TRBD1

cdr3_aa: CASLNQGRNTEAFF
cdr3_nt: TGTGCCAGCTTGAACCAGGGGCGAAACACTGAAGCTTTCTTT
clone_size: once
j_call: TRBJ1-1
v_call: TRBV18
d_call: NA

cdr3_aa: CASSQGEGETQPQHF
cdr3_nt: TGCGCCAGCAGCCAAGGTGAGGGGGAAACTCAGCCCCAGCATTTT
clone_size: NA
j_call: TRBJ1-5
v_call: TRBV4-1
d_call: NA

cdr3_aa: CASSQLLRQGQETQYF
cdr3_nt: TGTGCCAGCAGCCAACTACTCAGACAGGGGCAAGAGACCCAGTACTTC
clone_size: NA
j_call: TRBJ2-5
v_call: TRBV5-6
d_call: TRBD1

cdr3_aa: CASSYGDRVLNTEAFF
cdr3_nt: TGTGCCAGCAGTTACGGGGACAGGGTCCTGAACACTGAAGCTTTCTTT
clone_size: NA
j_call: TRBJ1-1
v_call: TRBV6-5
d_call: TRBD1

cdr3_aa: CATSRTTIAGNTIYF
cdr3_nt: TGTGCCACCAGCAGAACCACTATAGCGGGAAACACCATATATTTT
clone_size: NA
j_call: TRBJ1-3
v_call: TRBV15
d_call: NA

cdr3_aa: CASSYSPGISGGYTF
cdr3_nt: TGTGCCAGCAGTTACTCCCCGGGGATATCGGGCGGCTACACCTTC
clone_size: NA
j_call: TRBJ1-2
v_call: TRBV6-5
d_call: NA

cdr3_aa: CASSDRTTNEQFF
cdr3_nt: TGTGCCAGCAGTGATAGGACTACCAATGAGCAGTTCTTC
clone_size: NA
j_call: TRBJ2-1
v_call: TRBV2
d_call: NA

cdr3_aa: CASSLRVTEAFF
cdr3_nt: TGTGCCAGCAGTTTAAGAGTCACTGAAGCTTTCTTT
clone_size: NA
j_call: TRBJ1-1
v_call: TRBV28
d_call: NA

cdr3_aa: CASSVWGGGRGDTQYF
cdr3_nt: TGTGCCAGCAGCGTATGGGGCGGGGGGCGTGGCGATACGCAGTATTTT
clone_size: NA
j_call: TRBJ2-3
v_call: TRBV9
d_call: TRBD2

cdr3_aa: CASRGDTGQPQHF
cdr3_nt: TGCGCCAGCCGGGGAGACACTGGTCAGCCCCAGCATTTT
clone_size: once
j_call: TRBJ1-5
v_call: TRBV5-1
d_call: NA

cdr3_aa: CASSYPRAHMNTEAFF
cdr3_nt: TGTGCCAGCAGTTACCCGCGGGCCCACATGAACACTGAAGCTTTCTTT
clone_size: NA
j_call: TRBJ1-1
v_call: TRBV6-2/TRBV6-3
d_call: NA

cdr3_aa: CASSLAWPGQGNTEAFF
cdr3_nt: TGTGCCAGCAGCTTGGCTTGGCCGGGACAGGGAAACACTGAAGCTTTCTTT
clone_size: NA
j_call: TRBJ1-1
v_call: TRBV11-2
d_call: TRBD1

cdr3_aa: CASGTRDRGVSATNEKLFF
cdr3_nt: TGTGCTAGTGGTACCCGGGACAGGGGGGTCTCGGCGACTAATGAAAAACTGTTTTTT
clone_size: NA
j_call: TRBJ1-4
v_call: TRBV12-5
d_call: TRBD1

cdr3_aa: CAWSAPTALVGREQYF
cdr3_nt: TGTGCCTGGAGTGCCCCGACGGCACTAGTCGGACGCGAGCAGTACTTC
clone_size: NA
j_call: TRBJ2-7
v_call: TRBV30
d_call: NA

cdr3_aa: CASSWTGAQETQYF
cdr3_nt: TGTGCCAGCAGCTGGACAGGGGCCCAAGAGACCCAGTACTTC
clone_size: NA
j_call: TRBJ2-5
v_call: TRBV5-6
d_call: TRBD1

cdr3_aa: CASSSRSSGNTIYF
cdr3_nt: TGTGCCAGCAGCTCCCGTAGCTCTGGAAACACCATATATTTT
clone_size: NA
j_call: TRBJ1-3
v_call: TRBV7-9
d_call: NA

cdr3_aa: CASRERTVSWDTGELFF
cdr3_nt: TGTGCCAGCAGGGAAAGGACAGTTTCGTGGGACACCGGGGAGCTGTTTTTT
clone_size: once
j_call: TRBJ2-2
v_call: TRBV6-1
d_call: NA

cdr3_aa: CASSAWDSTYEQYF
cdr3_nt: TGTGCCAGCAGTGCCTGGGACAGTACCTACGAGCAGTACTTC
clone_size: NA
j_call: TRBJ2-7
v_call: TRBV27
d_call: TRBD1

cdr3_aa: CASSLVLAGFYNEQFF
cdr3_nt: TGCGCCAGCAGCTTGGTACTAGCGGGGTTCTACAATGAGCAGTTCTTC
clone_size: NA
j_call: TRBJ2-1
v_call: TRBV5-1
d_call: TRBD2

cdr3_aa: CASSTTLRGHSYEQYF
cdr3_nt: TGTGCCAGTAGTACAACCCTCCGGGGACACTCGTACGAGCAGTACTTC
clone_size: NA
j_call: TRBJ2-7
v_call: TRBV19
d_call: NA

cdr3_aa: CASSETGKANYGYTF
cdr3_nt: TGTGCCAGCAGTGAGACAGGGAAAGCTAACTATGGCTACACCTTC
clone_size: NA
j_call: TRBJ1-2
v_call: TRBV6-1
d_call: TRBD1

cdr3_aa: CASSLKLTGEQYF
cdr3_nt: TGTGCCAGCAGTTTAAAGTTAACAGGGGAGCAGTACTTC
clone_size: NA
j_call: TRBJ2-7
v_call: TRBV28
d_call: NA

cdr3_aa: CASSTTENTEAFF
cdr3_nt: TGTGCCAGCAGTACCACAGAGAACACTGAAGCTTTCTTT
clone_size: NA
j_call: TRBJ1-1
v_call: TRBV2
d_call: NA

cdr3_aa: CASSEHGGQGVETQYF
cdr3_nt: TGCGCCAGCAGTGAGCACGGAGGACAGGGGGTGGAGACCCAGTACTTC
clone_size: NA
j_call: TRBJ2-5
v_call: TRBV5-1
d_call: TRBD1

cdr3_aa: CASSLRIAGIDNEQFF
cdr3_nt: TGTGCCAGCAGCTTAAGGATAGCGGGGATTGACAATGAGCAGTTCTTC
clone_size: NA
j_call: TRBJ2-1
v_call: TRBV7-6
d_call: TRBD2

cdr3_aa: CASSPTGENSPLHF
cdr3_nt: TGTGCCAGCAGCCCGACAGGGGAGAATTCACCCCTCCACTTT
clone_size: NA
j_call: TRBJ1-6
v_call: TRBV6-2/TRBV6-3
d_call: TRBD1

cdr3_aa: CASTGGGSYNEQFF
cdr3_nt: TGTGCCAGCACAGGGGGTGGGTCCTACAATGAGCAGTTCTTC
clone_size: NA
j_call: TRBJ2-1
v_call: TRBV7-6
d_call: TRBD1

cdr3_aa: CATSRDRGLANYGYTF
cdr3_nt: TGTGCCACCAGCAGAGATCGGGGTTTAGCTAACTATGGCTACACCTTC
clone_size: NA
j_call: TRBJ1-2
v_call: TRBV15
d_call: NA

cdr3_aa: CASSYIDMNRDGYTF
cdr3_nt: TGTGCCAGCAGTTACATCGACATGAACAGGGATGGCTACACCTTC
clone_size: once
j_call: TRBJ1-2
v_call: TRBV6-2/TRBV6-3
d_call: NA

cdr3_aa: CANTGFSGNTIYF
cdr3_nt: TGTGCCAACACAGGGTTCTCTGGAAACACCATATATTTT
clone_size: NA
j_call: TRBJ1-3
v_call: TRBV7-2
d_call: NA

cdr3_aa: CASNYGTSSFDEQFF
cdr3_nt: TGTGCCAGCAATTACGGGACTAGCTCATTTGATGAGCAGTTCTTC
clone_size: NA
j_call: TRBJ2-1
v_call: TRBV11-1
d_call: TRBD2

cdr3_aa: CASSLAGTGMDTQYF
cdr3_nt: TGCGCCAGCAGCTTGGCCGGGACAGGGATGGATACGCAGTATTTT
clone_size: NA
j_call: TRBJ2-3
v_call: TRBV5-1
d_call: TRBD1